This T cell receptor (beta chain) is from a study of type 1 and type 2 diabetes patients. From germline, CDR1 is LNHDA and CDR2 SQIVND (reference sequence). V lost 5 bases, J lost 8 bases, and 12 bases lay in between. This CDR3 region has 13 residues. Study-wide findings and caveats: In CD4+ and CD8+ T cells, type 2 diabetes diversity exceeded type 1.

Amplification started from genomic DNA. A primer set of 30 forward and 13 reverse primers amplified the CDR3. TCRdb reanalysed the multiplex PCR reads using MiXCR and keeps one entry per CDR3 protein. This table has 250,000 to 300,000 distinct CDR3 sequences, roughly 48% appearing once. A few counts support this clonotype. Antigen specificity is unknown. The sequencing sample was made of peripheral blood mononuclear cells (PBMCs). The chain uses TRBV19 and TRBJ1-4; D is possibly TRBD1 (5 bases). The clonotype originates from a man younger than 30 with type 2 diabetes. CDR3 sequence (DNA): TGTGCCAGTAGTCGGGCAGGGAGCGAAAAACTGTTTTTT. Amino acid sequence: CASSRAGSEKLFF.